This T cell receptor beta chain was retrieved from a study of CD8+ T cells in alopecia areata. This clone occurred a few times. Germline V gives CDR1 MNHEY, CDR2 SVGAGI. CDR3 length: 11 residues. Trimming took 6 bases from V and 10 from J, leaving 12 bases between them. Following extraction, RNA underwent reverse transcription to cDNA, which served as the sequencing template. The method was immunoSEQ multiplex PCR; TCRdb's version includes in-frame clones alone and lacks a portion of them. Seen here are roughly 180,000 clones, about half observed once, and the top ten hold over 9%. Treatment given: oral pan-JAK inhibitor, 5-10 mg twice daily.

Sequenced here: CD8+ T cells sorted from blood, sampled around week 52, from a patient treated with tofacitinib. This receptor was obtained from a human donor with alopecia areata. V and J are TRBV6-5 and TRBJ1-2; D is unresolved. CDR3 sequence reads: CASRDKGHYTF. The CDR3 DNA sequence: TGTGCCAGCAGAGACAAGGGCCACTACACCTTC.